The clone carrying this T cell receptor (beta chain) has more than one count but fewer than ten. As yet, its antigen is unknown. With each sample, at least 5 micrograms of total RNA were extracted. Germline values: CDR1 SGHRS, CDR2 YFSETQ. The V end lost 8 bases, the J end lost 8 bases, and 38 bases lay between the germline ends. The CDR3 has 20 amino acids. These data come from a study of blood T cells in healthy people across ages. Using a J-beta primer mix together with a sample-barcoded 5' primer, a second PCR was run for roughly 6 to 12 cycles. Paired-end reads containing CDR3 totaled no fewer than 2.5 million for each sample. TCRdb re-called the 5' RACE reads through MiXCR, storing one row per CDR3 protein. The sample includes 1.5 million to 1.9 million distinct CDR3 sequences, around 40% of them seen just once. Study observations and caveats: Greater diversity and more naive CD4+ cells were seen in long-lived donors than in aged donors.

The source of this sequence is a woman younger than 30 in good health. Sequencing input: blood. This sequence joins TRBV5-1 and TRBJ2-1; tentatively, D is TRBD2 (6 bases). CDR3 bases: TGCGCCAGTAGTGAGTTAGCGGTCTACTTCGAAGCGTGCTGGGCCGATGAGCAGTTCTTC. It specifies CASSELAVYFEACWADEQFF. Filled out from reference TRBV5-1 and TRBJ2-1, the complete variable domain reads KAGVTQTPRYLIKTRGQQVTLSCSPISGHRSVSWYQQTPGQGLQFLFEYFSETQRNKGNFPGRFSGRQFSNSRSEMNVSTLELGDSALYLCASSELAVYFEACWADEQFFGPGTRLTVL.